This TCR beta chain is from a study of breast tumors, draining lymph nodes, adjacent tissues (dated by TCRdb to 2015 to 2016). Some background on the complete study: The study compared TCR beta repertoires across tumor, adjacent nontumor tissue and axillary lymph nodes from breast cancer patients. The study aimed to assess the relationships and possible T-cell exchange between tumor, surrounding tissue and draining lymph node repertoires in human breast cancer.

This clonotype occurred a few times. The antigen it recognizes is unknown. No per-base quality is available; no much larger clone lies one base away. Adjacent samples were composed of nontumor breast tissue surrounding the tumor. TCRdb lists the instrument as Illumina HiSeq 2000. Multiplex PCR amplification was used to build the TCR beta chain libraries. The amplified TCR beta chain products were analyzed by high-throughput sequencing. TCRdb itself trimmed the public reads at Q25 with fastp, ran MiXCR and retained productive beta chains. Rows with a matching CDR3 protein are joined into one entry that keeps the most common DNA and genes. This sample lists around 12,000 distinct CDR3 sequences; about three fifths were detected once. About half of the sample lies in the top ten. CDR1 DFQATT and CDR2 SNEGSKA are derived from the germline V gene (reference sequence). Here V drops 3 bases and J drops 1 base, and the junction holds 7 bases not matched to any gene. Including cysteine and phenylalanine, the CDR3 has 15 amino acids. Only the CDR3 portion is preserved as DNA: 45 bases, with reading frame beginning at the first base.

Study-level results and caveats: The conclusion that tumor T cells originate in lymph nodes was presented as consistent with a hypothesis rather than as directly demonstrated. The data were judged consistent with most tumor T cells deriving from the lymph node and then expanding within tumor tissue. Tumors showed preferential V and J gene usage, and their T-cell repertoire diversity fell below that of lymph nodes yet above that of nontumor tissue. Tumor and nontumor tissue repertoires were significantly more similar in luminal-like than in basal-like breast cancer.

The sequenced sample consisted of tumor-adjacent breast tissue. This receptor chain uses TRBV20-1 and TRBJ2-5, with TRBD2 matching 8 junction bases. This sequence was found in a female donor with breast cancer. Some clones in this sample may be carry-over from other donors' samples. The CDR3 region: CSASRDSGTQETQYF. Here is the DNA: TGCAGTGCTAGTCGAGATAGCGGGACCCAAGAGACCCAGTACTTC.